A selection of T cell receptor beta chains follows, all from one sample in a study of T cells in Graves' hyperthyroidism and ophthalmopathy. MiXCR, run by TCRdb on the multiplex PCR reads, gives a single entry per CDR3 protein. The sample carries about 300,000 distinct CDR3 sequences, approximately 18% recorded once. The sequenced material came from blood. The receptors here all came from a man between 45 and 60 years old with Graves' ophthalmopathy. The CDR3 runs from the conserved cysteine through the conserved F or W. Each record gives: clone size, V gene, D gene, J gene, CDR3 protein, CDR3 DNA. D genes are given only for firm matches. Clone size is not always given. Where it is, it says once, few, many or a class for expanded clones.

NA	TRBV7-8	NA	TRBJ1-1	CASSLVVRPIYIEAFF	TGTGCCAGCAGCTTAGTGGTCAGGCCTATCTATATCGAAGCTTTCTTT
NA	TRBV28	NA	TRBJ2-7	CASSSPVPYEQYF	TGTGCCAGCAGCTCACCCGTCCCCTACGAGCAGTACTTC
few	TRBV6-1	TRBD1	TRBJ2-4	CASNQQGAKNIQYF	TGTGCCAGCAATCAACAGGGGGCCAAAAACATTCAGTACTTC
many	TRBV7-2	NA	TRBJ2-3	CASSLTSTTDTQYF	TGTGCCAGCAGCTTAACTAGCACCACAGATACGCAGTATTTT
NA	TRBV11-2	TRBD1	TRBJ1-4	CASSQDRGNNEKLFF	TGTGCCAGCAGCCAGGACAGGGGAAACAATGAAAAACTGTTTTTT
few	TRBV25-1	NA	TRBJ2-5	CASSAPTSVGIGTQYF	TGTGCCAGCAGTGCGCCGACTAGTGTGGGGATTGGGACCCAGTACTTC
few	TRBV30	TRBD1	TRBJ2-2	CAWSTHPGQGGAGELFF	TGTGCCTGGAGTACACATCCGGGACAGGGGGGAGCCGGGGAGCTGTTTTTT
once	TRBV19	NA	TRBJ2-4	CAEFVAKNIQYF	TGTGCTGAATTTGTAGCCAAAAACATTCAGTACTTC
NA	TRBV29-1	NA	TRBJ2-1	CSGGRNPEYNEQFF	TGCAGCGGAGGACGGAATCCCGAATACAATGAGCAGTTCTTC
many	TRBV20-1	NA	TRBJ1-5	CSARVGQSNQPQHF	TGCAGTGCTAGAGTAGGGCAGTCAAATCAGCCCCAGCATTTT
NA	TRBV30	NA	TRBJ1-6	CAWRLLVLHF	TGTGCCTGGAGACTGTTGGTACTCCACTTT
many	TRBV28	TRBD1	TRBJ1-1	CASSPIWTGEDTEAFF	TGTGCCAGCAGTCCAATATGGACAGGGGAGGACACTGAAGCTTTCTTT
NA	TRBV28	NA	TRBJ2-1	CASTGLNEQFF	TGTGCCAGCACAGGGTTGAATGAGCAGTTCTTC
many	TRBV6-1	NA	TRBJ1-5	CASSDEIGQFSNQPQHF	TGTGCCAGCAGTGACGAAATCGGACAATTTAGCAATCAGCCCCAGCATTTT
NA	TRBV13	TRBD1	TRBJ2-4	CASSQGQGNIQYF	TGTGCCAGCAGCCAGGGACAGGGGAACATTCAGTACTTC
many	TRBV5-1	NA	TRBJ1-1	CASSGYTQGDTEAFF	TGCGCCAGCAGCGGATACACACAAGGGGACACTGAAGCTTTCTTT
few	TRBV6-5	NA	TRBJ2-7	CASSYSRGSYEQYF	TGTGCCAGCAGTTACTCGAGGGGGTCCTACGAGCAGTACTTC
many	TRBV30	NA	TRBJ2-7	CAWSVSQFYEQYF	TGTGCCTGGAGTGTAAGTCAGTTCTACGAGCAGTACTTC
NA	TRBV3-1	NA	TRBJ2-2	CASSQTAAKNTWELFF	TGTGCCAGCAGCCAAACCGCCGCCAAGAACACCTGGGAGCTGTTTTTT
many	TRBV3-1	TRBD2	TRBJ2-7	CASSQVGTSGSSYEQYF	TGTGCCAGCAGCCAAGTGGGAACTAGCGGGAGCTCCTACGAGCAGTACTTC
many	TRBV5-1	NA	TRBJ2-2	CASSTDSIRTGELFF	TGCGCCAGCAGCACCGACAGCATTCGCACCGGGGAGCTGTTTTTT
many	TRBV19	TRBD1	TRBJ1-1	CASSTRGQLNTEAFF	TGTGCCAGTAGTACCCGGGGACAGCTGAACACTGAAGCTTTCTTT
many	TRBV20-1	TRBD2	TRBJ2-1	CSAMAPGTSGINEQFF	TGCAGTGCTATGGCACCCGGGACTAGCGGGATAAATGAGCAGTTCTTC
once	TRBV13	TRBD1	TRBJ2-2	CASSLDGTGGNGELFF	TGTGCCAGCAGCTTAGACGGGACAGGGGGGAACGGGGAGCTGTTTTTT
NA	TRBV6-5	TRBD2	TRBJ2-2	CASRSGRVTGELFF	TGTGCCAGTCGTAGCGGGAGAGTCACCGGGGAGCTGTTTTTT
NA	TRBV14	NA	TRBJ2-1	CASSQSISYNEQFF	TGTGCCAGCAGCCAATCGATCTCCTACAATGAGCAGTTCTTC
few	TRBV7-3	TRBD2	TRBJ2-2	CASSPQGRWTSMNTGELFF	TGTGCCAGCAGCCCCCAAGGCCGCTGGACTAGCATGAACACCGGGGAGCTGTTTTTT
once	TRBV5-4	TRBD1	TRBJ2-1	CASSLEQRGPSEQFF	TGTGCCAGCAGCTTGGAACAGAGGGGGCCGAGTGAGCAGTTCTTC
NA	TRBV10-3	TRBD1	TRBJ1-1	CAIRPGQGSNTEAFF	TGTGCCATCAGGCCCGGACAGGGGTCGAACACTGAAGCTTTCTTT
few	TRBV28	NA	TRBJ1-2	CASSDPGTPYGYTF	TGTGCCAGCAGTGACCCCGGGACACCCTATGGCTACACCTTC
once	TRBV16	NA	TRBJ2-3	CASSQYHTGGTDTQYF	TGTGCCAGCAGCCAATACCATACCGGGGGCACAGATACGCAGTATTTT
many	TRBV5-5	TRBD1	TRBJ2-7	CASSSVGTGLYEQYF	TGTGCCAGCAGCTCAGTCGGGACAGGGCTCTACGAGCAGTACTTC
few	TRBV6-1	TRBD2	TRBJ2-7	CASSMAGGFYYEQYF	TGTGCCAGCAGTATGGCCGGGGGGTTTTATTACGAGCAGTACTTC
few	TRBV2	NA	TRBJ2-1	CVSSEAQPGFSYNEQFF	TGTGTCAGCAGTGAAGCCCAACCAGGGTTTTCCTACAATGAGCAGTTCTTC
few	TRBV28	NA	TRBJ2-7	CASTLGDTGAYEQYF	TGTGCCAGCACCTTAGGGGACACCGGCGCCTACGAGCAGTACTTC
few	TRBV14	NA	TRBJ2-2	CASSQVMYTGELFF	TGTGCCAGCAGCCAAGTAATGTACACCGGGGAGCTGTTTTTT
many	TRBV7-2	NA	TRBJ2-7	CASSLMGVSYEQYF	TGTGCCAGCAGCTTGATGGGAGTTTCCTACGAGCAGTACTTC
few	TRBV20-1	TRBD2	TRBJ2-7	CSAYGTSSTSYEQYF	TGCAGTGCTTATGGGACTAGCAGTACCTCCTACGAGCAGTACTTC
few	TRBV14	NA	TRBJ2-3	CASSQGSAGWAVSTDTQYF	TGTGCCAGCAGCCAAGGATCAGCGGGCTGGGCCGTGAGCACAGATACGCAGTATTTT
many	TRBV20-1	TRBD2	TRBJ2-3	CSPRLAGSGTQYF	TGCAGTCCAAGACTAGCGGGGTCGGGTACGCAGTATTTT
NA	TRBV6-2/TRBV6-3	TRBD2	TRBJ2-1	CASSYLTSGRRNEQFF	TGTGCCAGCAGTTACCTGACTAGCGGGAGGAGGAATGAGCAGTTCTTC